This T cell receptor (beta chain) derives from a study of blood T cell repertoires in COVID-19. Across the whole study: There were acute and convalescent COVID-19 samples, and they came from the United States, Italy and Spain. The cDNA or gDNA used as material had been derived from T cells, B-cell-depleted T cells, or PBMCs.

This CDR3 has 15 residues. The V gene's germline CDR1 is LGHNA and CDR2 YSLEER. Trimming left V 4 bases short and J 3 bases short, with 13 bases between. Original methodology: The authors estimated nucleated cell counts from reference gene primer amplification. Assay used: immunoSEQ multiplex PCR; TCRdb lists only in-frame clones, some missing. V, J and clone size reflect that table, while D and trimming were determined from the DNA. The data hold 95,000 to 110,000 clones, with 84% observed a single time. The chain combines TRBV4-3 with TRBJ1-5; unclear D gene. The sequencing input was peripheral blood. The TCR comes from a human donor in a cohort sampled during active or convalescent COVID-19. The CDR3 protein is CASSLNTDFNQPQHF. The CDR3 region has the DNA TGCGCCAGCAGCCTTAACACGGACTTCAATCAGCCCCAGCATTTT.